The rows below give T cell receptor beta chains drawn from one sample of a study of shared clonotypes between healthy human individuals. The repertoire was sequenced with immunoSEQ multiplex PCR; TCRdb's copy has only in-frame clones and lacks some. The repertoire holds around 650,000 clones, with around 96% as singletons. The sample consisted of naive CD8+ T cells sorted from blood. Receptor source: a woman in her 30s in good health. The CDR3 runs from the conserved cysteine through the conserved F or W.

j_call v_call cdr3_aa
- TRBV4-1 CASSQGLAGGYEQYF
TRBJ2-7 TRBV29-1 CSVWTYEQYF
TRBJ1-2 TRBV2 CASSDSLYYGYTF
TRBJ1-5 TRBV27 CASKAGTGQPQHF
TRBJ2-1 TRBV27 CATGTGSYNEQFF
TRBJ2-7 TRBV7-8 CASSFFRQGSYEQYF
TRBJ1-1 TRBV9 CASSALVAGTTEAFF
TRBJ2-5 TRBV6-1 CASTWGGTGETQYF
TRBJ2-7 TRBV27 CASSALESSYEQYF
TRBJ2-7 TRBV7-8 CASSFSRPYEQYF
TRBJ2-7 TRBV2 CASSGGTGAYEQYF
TRBJ2-7 TRBV5-6 CASSLVGGSSYEQYF
TRBJ1-4 TRBV19 CASSTGTGSNEKLFF
TRBJ2-2 TRBV9 CASSAHSGELFF
TRBJ2-3 TRBV28 CASSLTSAKSTDTQYF
TRBJ2-7 TRBV5-1 CASSWTSAGNEQYF
TRBJ2-3 TRBV5-4 CASSSGLAGADTQYF
TRBJ2-2 TRBV2 CASSDGGRADTGELFF
TRBJ2-3 TRBV2 CASSGDRVPDTQYF
TRBJ1-4 TRBV5-4 CASRGTGTTDEKLFF
TRBJ2-1 TRBV2 CASSAAPGTSPYNEQFF
TRBJ1-2 TRBV28 CASSLTGVNYGYTF
TRBJ1-5 TRBV28 CASSLTEYGNQPQHF
TRBJ2-1 TRBV5-4 CATSGSSYNEQFF
TRBJ1-1 TRBV7-9 CASSLEQGAHPEAFF
TRBJ1-1 TRBV5-1 CASRPQGGAEAFF
TRBJ1-1 TRBV28 CASSLSGGEAFF